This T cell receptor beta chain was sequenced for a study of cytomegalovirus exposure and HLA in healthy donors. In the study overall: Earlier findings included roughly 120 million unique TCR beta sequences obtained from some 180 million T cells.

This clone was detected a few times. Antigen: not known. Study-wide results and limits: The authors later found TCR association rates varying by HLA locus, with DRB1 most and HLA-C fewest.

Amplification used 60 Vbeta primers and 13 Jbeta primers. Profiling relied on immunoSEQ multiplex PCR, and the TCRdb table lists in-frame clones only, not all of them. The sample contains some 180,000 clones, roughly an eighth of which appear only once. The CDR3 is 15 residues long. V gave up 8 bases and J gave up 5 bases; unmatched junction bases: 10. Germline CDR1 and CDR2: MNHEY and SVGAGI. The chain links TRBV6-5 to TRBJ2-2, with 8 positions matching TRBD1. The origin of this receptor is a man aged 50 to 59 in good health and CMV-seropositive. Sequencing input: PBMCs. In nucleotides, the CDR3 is TGTGCCAGCCGGGCTCAGGGGGCGCAGACCGGGGAGCTGTTTTTT. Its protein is CASRAQGAQTGELFF.